The 13 T cell receptor beta chains below were found in one sample sequenced in a study of CD8 T cells in ankylosing spondylitis. TCRdb reprocessed the 5' RACE reads via MiXCR and lists one record per CDR3 protein. Of about 480,000 distinct CDR3 sequences listed, 15% to 20% are singletons. Notes on the study in general: Ankylosing spondylitis blood appeared to carry a characteristic TCR beta motif of roughly eight highly homologous variants.

No cognate antigen is known for these TCRs. Sequenced: blood, either unsorted or a sorted T cell fraction (not recorded which). These receptor sequences come from a male donor with ankylosing spondylitis.

In nucleotides, the CDR3 is TGTGCCAGTAGGGACAGTTTTGTATCCGGTGGCTACACCTTC. Translation: CASRDSFVSGGYTF. This chain joins TRBV2 and TRBJ1-2, with 7 bases fitting TRBD1. The CDR3 consists of 14 residues. With 9 bases clipped from V and 7 bases from J, the junction kept 14 bases outside the gene matches. Germline lookup yields CDR1 SNHLY and CDR2 FYNNEI.

This clonotype turned up a few times. The chain couples TRBV6-5 to TRBJ2-5; D unclear. CDR3 length equals 14 residues. Germline values: CDR1 MNHEY, CDR2 SVGAGI. Deletions cut 2 bases from V and 7 bases from J, with 14 bases between. The CDR3 region has the DNA TGTGCCAGCAGTTACCCGGGCCAATGGGGGACCCAGTACTTC. It is translated as CASSYPGQWGTQYF.

The J gene is TRBJ2-7, the V gene TRBV14, with D uncertain. V gave up 0 bases and J gave up 1 base, with 10 bases separating them. The germline gives CDR1 SGHDN, CDR2 FVKESK. The CDR3 loop spans 15 amino acids. The CDR3 sequence: CASSQEVGGSYEQYF. The CDR3 nucleotides are TGTGCCAGCAGCCAAGAAGTGGGCGGATCCTACGAGCAGTACTTC.

This clonotype appeared a few times. The chain is built from TRBV5-1 and TRBJ2-4; D remains unclear. Germline V gene lookup returns CDR1 SGHRS and CDR2 YFSETQ. V was shortened by 4 bases and J by 7 bases, with 12 bases between the two germline ends. CDR3 length: 13 residues. CDR3 region: CASSQLDGNIQYF. The CDR3 DNA reads as TGCGCCAGCAGCCAGCTGGATGGGAACATTCAGTACTTC.

This chain uses TRBV28 with TRBJ2-2; 11 bases map to TRBD2. Germline V gives CDR1 MDHEN, CDR2 SYDVKM. V dropped 10 bases and J dropped 2; count of bases not matched to a gene: 6. CDR3 size: 15 residues. CDR3 in amino acids: CATYSGRGNTGELFF. The CDR3 DNA is TGTGCCACTTATAGCGGGAGGGGCAACACCGGGGAGCTGTTTTTT.

This clonotype was observed a handful of times. This chain links TRBV15 with TRBJ1-1, with D possibly TRBD1 on 5 matching bases. V was pared by 1 base and J by 0 bases, with 9 bases between. This CDR3 is 15 amino acids long. CDR1 is LNHNV, CDR2 YYDKDF, per germline (reference sequence). CDR3 sequence: CATSRGAGLNTEAFF. CDR3 sequence (DNA): TGTGCCACCAGCAGAGGGGCAGGGTTGAACACTGAAGCTTTCTTT. Full variable domain (outside the CDR3, taken from reference TRBV15 and TRBJ1-1): DAMVIQNPRYQVTQFGKPVTLSCSQTLNHNVMYWYQQKSSQAPKLLFHYYDKDFNNEADTPDNFQSRRPNTSFCFLDIRSPGLGDTAMYLCATSRGAGLNTEAFFGQGTRLTVV.

Many counts were recorded for this clonotype. The chain is built from TRBV5-1 and TRBJ2-1, with D possibly TRBD1 on 5 matching bases. V was clipped by 7 bases and J by 0 bases, with 11 bases between them. The CDR3 runs to 14 residues. Germline CDR1 reads SGHRS; CDR2 reads YFSETQ. This chain's CDR3 is CASGVGHSYNEQFF. DNA for the CDR3: TGCGCCAGCGGCGTGGGGCACTCCTACAATGAGCAGTTCTTC. Complete variable domain (other parts from reference TRBV5-1 and TRBJ2-1): KAGVTQTPRYLIKTRGQQVTLSCSPISGHRSVSWYQQTPGQGLQFLFEYFSETQRNKGNFPGRFSGRQFSNSRSEMNVSTLELGDSALYLCASGVGHSYNEQFFGPGTRLTVL.

This clonotype was seen only a few times. The rearrangement uses TRBV7-8 and TRBJ1-6; TRBD1 agrees at 7 bases. V gave up 1 base and J gave up 6 bases; unmatched junction bases: 3. Germline V gene lookup returns CDR1 SGHVS and CDR2 FQNEAQ. This CDR3 contains 15 residues. CDR3 sequence (DNA): TGTGCCAGCAGCTTAGGGGGACAGCCTAATTCACCCCTCCACTTT. Protein sequence: CASSLGGQPNSPLHF.

The genes are TRBV28 and TRBJ2-7; 14 bases agree with TRBD2. The CDR3 has 16 residues. Germline V lookup: CDR1 MDHEN, CDR2 SYDVKM. V shed 5 bases and J 1 base; nucleotides not matched to a gene: 4. The CDR3 DNA sequence: TGTGCCAGCAGTCCCTGGACTAGCGGGAGGTCCTACGAGCAGTACTTC. It is translated as CASSPWTSGRSYEQYF.

The rearrangement uses TRBV20-1 and TRBJ2-3; tentatively, D is TRBD1 (6 bases). V was cut by 0 bases and J by 4 bases, with 14 bases left in between. CDR3 length: 15 residues. Germline values: CDR1 DFQATT, CDR2 SNEGSKA (reference sequence). The CDR3 coding sequence is TGCAGTGCTAGAGATGGTGCAGGGGCAGCAGATACGCAGTATTTT. Its protein is CSARDGAGAADTQYF.

The genes are TRBV5-4 and TRBJ2-3; 10 positions match TRBD2. The V segment lost 3 bases and the J segment 0 bases; nucleotides outside the gene matches: 13. The germline V gene has CDR1 SGHNT and CDR2 YYREEE (reference sequence). The CDR3 loop spans 19 amino acids. The CDR3 here is CASSSASVLTSGSTDTQYF. Here the CDR3 DNA reads TGTGCCAGCAGCTCCGCGAGCGTTTTGACTAGCGGGAGCACAGATACGCAGTATTTT.

The chain joins TRBV6-1 to TRBJ1-1; D gene ambiguous. Germline assignment: CDR1 MNHNS and CDR2 SASEGT. V was clipped by 4 bases and J by 3 bases, with 18 bases between them. This CDR3 is built from 16 residues. The CDR3 region is CASSVYSGGSHTEAFF. The CDR3 DNA reads as TGTGCCAGCAGTGTCTACAGTGGAGGCTCCCACACTGAAGCTTTCTTT.

The chain has TRBV3-1 and TRBJ2-5; 9 bases are shared with TRBD2. Germline CDR1 is LGHDT and CDR2 is YNNKEL (reference sequence). CDR3 length: 16 amino acids. The V segment lost 2 bases and the J segment 1 base; nucleotides outside the gene matches: 5. The CDR3 DNA is TGTGCCAGCAGCCAATGGCTAGCGGGACCCCAAGAGACCCAGTACTTC. Protein: CASSQWLAGPQETQYF.